What follows describes a single T cell receptor beta chain. The sample originates from a study of blood T cell repertoires in COVID-19. The data were produced by immunoSEQ multiplex PCR, yet TCRdb's version contains in-frame clones alone and is incomplete. The profile shows fewer than 350,000 clones, around 90% of them singletons. Patients in Seattle were enrolled during active infection, then followed longitudinally. The sequencing sample was made of peripheral blood. This clonotype was sampled from a woman aged 25 to 39 with COVID-19, enrolled during active disease.

The CDR3 here is CASSPPGLRNSPLHF. The CDR3 coding sequence is TGTGCCAGCAGTCCCCCGGGGTTAAGGAATTCACCCCTCCACTTT. This sequence joins TRBV6-5 and TRBJ1-6; D gene ambiguous. CDR1 is MNHEY and CDR2 is SVGAGI in the germline V gene. The CDR3 has 15 residues. Trimming stripped 5 bases from V and 7 bases from J, with 15 bases between.